The 25 T cell receptor beta chains below were found in one sample sequenced in a study of preoperative IRX-2 immunotherapy in early breast cancer. Treatment of the sample: preoperative locoregional IRX-2 cytokine immunotherapy. The method was immunoSEQ multiplex PCR; TCRdb's version includes in-frame clones alone and lacks a portion of them. The sample records about 43,000 clones, 85% to 95% being singletons. The starting material was tumor tissue, obtained after IRX-2 immunotherapy. These receptors all come from a human donor with breast cancer.

The rearrangement links TRBV5-6 to TRBJ2-7; D gene ambiguous. Germline lookup yields CDR1 SGHDT and CDR2 YYEEEE. V shed 2 bases and J shed 3 bases, with 12 bases lying between them. This CDR3 region has 14 residues. In nucleotides, the CDR3 is TGTGCCAGCAGCTTTCAGCCTTCCGTCTACGAGCAGTACTTC. Its protein product is CASSFQPSVYEQYF.

The CDR3, as DNA: TGTGCCAGCAGCGTAGATGGCCTTCCTAATGAAAAACTGTTTTTT. Residues: CASSVDGLPNEKLFF. V gene TRBV9 combines with J gene TRBJ1-4; the D is unclear. Trimming stripped 0 bases from V and 3 bases from J, with 9 bases between. The CDR3 length is 15 residues. CDR1 and CDR2 (germline): SGDLS, YYNGEE. Variable domain in full (rest from reference TRBV9 and TRBJ1-4): DSGVTQTPKHLITATGQRVTLRCSPRSGDLSVYWYQQSLDQGLQFLIQYYNGEERAKGNILERFSAQQFPDLHSELNLSSLELGDSALYFCASSVDGLPNEKLFFGSGTQLSVL.

The genes are TRBV9 and TRBJ2-1; 10 positions match TRBD2. Germline values: CDR1 SGDLS, CDR2 YYNGEE. The J segment lost 8 bases and the V segment lost 3 bases, leaving 17 bases of the junction unmatched. There are 18 residues in the CDR3. The CDR3: CASSGEGLAGAWRDEQFF. CDR3 bases: TGTGCCAGCAGCGGAGAGGGGCTAGCGGGAGCCTGGAGGGATGAGCAGTTCTTC.

The V and J genes are TRBV23-1 and TRBJ2-7; 7 nucleotides line up with TRBD2. TRBV23-1 is assigned to the ORF class and has an uncertain function. The V gene end was trimmed by 3 bases and the J gene end by 0 bases; junction bases not matched to a gene: 2. This CDR3 has 14 amino acids. This CDR3 is CASSHGGSSYEQYF. The CDR3 nucleotides read TGCGCCAGCAGTCACGGGGGGAGCTCCTACGAGCAGTACTTC.

The chain combines TRBV5-6 with TRBJ2-7; TRBD2 is a possible D gene (6 bases). CDR3 length: 12 residues. Trimming left V 3 bases short and J 2 bases short, with 6 bases between. CDR1 and CDR2 from the germline V gene are SGHDT and YYEEEE. The CDR3 DNA reads TGTGCCAGCAGCTGGGGGGCCTACGAGCAGTACTTC. This codes for CASSWGAYEQYF.

The chain couples TRBV7-2 to TRBJ1-1; D is perhaps TRBD1 (6 bases). V lost 5 bases, J lost 4 bases, and 14 bases lay in between. CDR3 size: 14 residues. CDR1 and CDR2 (germline): SGHTA, FQGNSA. As DNA, the CDR3 is TGTGCCAGCAGCAAGACAGGTTGGAGCACTGAAGCTTTCTTT. As protein: CASSKTGWSTEAFF.

The chain has TRBV27 and TRBJ2-2, with TRBD2 matching 7 bases. Trimming cost V 8 bases and J 6 bases; bases outside gene matches: 6. Germline-derived CDR1 and CDR2 are MNHEY and SMNVEV (reference sequence). The CDR3 spans 13 residues. CDR3: CASRPGGPGELFF. In nucleotides, the CDR3 is TGTGCCAGCCGCCCGGGAGGCCCCGGGGAGCTGTTTTTT.

The chain has TRBV9 and TRBJ1-2, with TRBD1 matching over 8 bases. From germline, CDR1 is SGDLS and CDR2 YYNGEE. The CDR3 covers 14 residues. J was trimmed by 6 bases and V by 3 bases; bases with no gene match: 7. CDR3 in amino acids: CASSAPDRVDGYTF. CDR3 DNA: TGTGCCAGCAGCGCTCCGGACAGGGTAGATGGCTACACCTTC.

The table lists this clone with a few counts. This chain uses TRBV28 with TRBJ1-5; 7 nucleotides match TRBD1. Germline values: CDR1 MDHEN, CDR2 SYDVKM. The CDR3 has 16 amino acids. Unmatched junction bases numbered 12, after V lost 5 bases and J lost 5 bases. CDR3 amino acids: CASSPYGQVVDQPQHF. As DNA, the CDR3 is TGTGCCAGCAGTCCATATGGACAGGTTGTCGATCAGCCCCAGCATTTT.

This clone was counted only a few times. V usage is TRBV7-2 and J usage is TRBJ2-1, with 7 nucleotides matching TRBD2. V gave up 8 bases and J gave up 4 bases; unmatched junction bases: 5. The CDR3 is 13 amino acids. Germline CDR1 and CDR2: SGHTA and FQGNSA. CDR3 in amino acids: CASRGVGYNEQFF. Written as DNA, the CDR3 is TGTGCCAGCCGGGGGGTGGGATACAATGAGCAGTTCTTC.

The chain uses TRBV5-4 and TRBJ2-7; the D is unclear. The V and J ends lost 2 bases and 5 bases respectively, with 5 bases between them. The CDR3 length is 11 residues. Germline lookup yields CDR1 SGHNT and CDR2 YYREEE (reference sequence). CDR3 nucleotide sequence: TGTGCCAGCAGCTTCTTAAACGAGCAGTACTTC. Translating gives CASSFLNEQYF.

This sequence joins TRBV4-2 and TRBJ2-5; no reliable D call. V lost 1 base to trimming and J lost 2 bases, with 8 bases between them. The CDR3 has 14 residues. The V gene's germline CDR1 is LGHNA and CDR2 YNFKEQ. CDR3 residues: CASSQVDGQETQYF. CDR3 bases: TGTGCCAGCAGCCAAGTCGACGGGCAAGAGACCCAGTACTTC.

The chain combines TRBV5-6 with TRBJ2-1; no definite D call. V shed 1 base and J shed 7 bases, with 6 bases lying between them. Germline CDR1 SGHDT, CDR2 YYEEEE. CDR3 length: 12 residues. In nucleotides, the CDR3 is TGTGCCAGCAGCTTGTATAGGAATGAGCAGTTCTTC. Translation gives CASSLYRNEQFF.

The chain links TRBV19 to TRBJ1-1; perhaps TRBD1 as D (5 bases). The CDR3 consists of 14 residues. Germline CDR1 is LNHDA and CDR2 is SQIVND (reference sequence). V dropped 9 bases and J dropped 1 base, with 15 bases sitting between them. Written as DNA, the CDR3 is TGTGCCAGCCGGGTGGGGCAGCCGAACACTGAAGCTTTCTTT. Protein: CASRVGQPNTEAFF.

A few counts support this clone. The gene calls are TRBV25-1 and TRBJ2-1; 8 bases map to TRBD2. V was pared by 3 bases and J by 6 bases, with 10 bases of the junction left unmatched. CDR1 and CDR2 (germline): MGHDK, SYGVNS. CDR3 length: 16 residues. The CDR3: CASSDFMGGGTNEQFF. The CDR3 nucleotides are TGTGCCAGCAGTGACTTTATGGGCGGGGGGACCAATGAGCAGTTCTTC.

The chain links TRBV28 to TRBJ2-5; D is ambiguous. Germline V gene data show CDR1 as MDHEN and CDR2 as SYDVKM. V was shortened by 3 bases and J by 2 bases, with 16 bases between the two germline ends. The CDR3 sequence is 16 residues long. The CDR3 region is CASSFPALLGQETQYF. The CDR3 DNA sequence: TGTGCCAGCAGTTTCCCCGCTCTTCTTGGGCAAGAGACCCAGTACTTC.

The V call is TRBV11-3, the J call TRBJ2-2; unclear D gene. Germline V CDR1 and CDR2: SGHNT, YENEEA. The CDR3 is 15 residues long. Trimming stripped 0 bases from V and 2 bases from J, with 7 bases between. CDR3 in amino acids: CASSLEARNTGELFF. In nucleotides, the CDR3 is TGTGCCAGCAGCTTAGAGGCCAGAAACACCGGGGAGCTGTTTTTT. The whole variable domain, filled in from reference TRBV11-3 and TRBJ2-2, reads EAGVVQSPRYKIIEKKQPVAFWCNPISGHNTLYWYLQNLGQGPELLIRYENEEAVDDSQLPKDRFSAERLKGVDSTLKIQPAELGDSAVYLCASSLEARNTGELFFGEGSRLTVL.

This clone was seen just once. This rearrangement joins TRBV5-5 to TRBJ1-1; 7 bases are a match to TRBD1. Germline V lookup: CDR1 SGHKS, CDR2 YYEKEE (reference sequence). The CDR3 extends over 14 amino acids. V lost 5 bases and J lost 1; bases outside the gene matches: 5. This CDR3 reads CASSSGGANTEAFF. The DNA of the CDR3 is TGTGCCAGCAGTTCAGGGGGGGCGAACACTGAAGCTTTCTTT.

V and J are TRBV6-5 and TRBJ1-2; D is unresolved. Per germline, CDR1 MNHEY and CDR2 SVGAGI. The CDR3 loop spans 14 amino acids. V lost 5 bases and J lost 2, with 12 bases in between. The CDR3, as DNA: TGTGCCAGCAGTGACCCCCAGACGAACTATGGCTACACCTTC. Protein product: CASSDPQTNYGYTF.

This clone has a single count. The CDR3, as DNA: TGCAGCGTTGGTGCCAGGGAGCCTGGCTACACCTTC. Protein sequence: CSVGAREPGYTF. V is TRBV29-1 and J is TRBJ1-2; TRBD1 is a possible D gene (5 bases). Per germline, CDR1 SQVTM and CDR2 ANQGSEA. This CDR3 has 12 residues. Trimming took off 4 bases at V and 7 bases at J, with 13 bases between the two ends.

The rearrangement links TRBV29-1 to TRBJ1-2; D is ambiguous. Deletions cut 2 bases from V and 8 bases from J, with 12 bases between. CDR1 is SQVTM and CDR2 is ANQGSEA in the germline V gene. The CDR3 extends over 12 amino acids. Here the CDR3 DNA reads TGCAGCGTTGAACGGGCCCTTAGCGGCTACACCTTC. It specifies CSVERALSGYTF.

The chain couples TRBV11-2 to TRBJ2-7; D might be TRBD2 (5 bases). The V gene's germline CDR1 is SGHAT and CDR2 FQNNGV. CDR3 length: 13 amino acids. V dropped 5 bases and J dropped 2 bases, with 10 bases sitting between them. The CDR3 region is CASSITGAYEQYF. CDR3 DNA: TGTGCCAGCAGCATAACCGGGGCCTACGAGCAGTACTTC.

DNA for the CDR3: TGCGCCAGCAGCTCCACACAGGGTTCCGGTCAGAGCTACGAGCAGTACTTC. It is translated as CASSSTQGSGQSYEQYF. The gene calls are TRBV5-1 and TRBJ2-7; weak D call: TRBD1 (6 bases). V dropped 3 bases and J dropped 3 bases, with 22 bases sitting between them. Per the germline V gene, CDR1 is SGHRS and CDR2 is YFSETQ. The CDR3 loop spans 17 amino acids.

The CDR3 nucleotides are TGTGCCAGTCCTAGCGAACCTAACACCGGGGAGCTGTTTTTT. This gives the protein CASPSEPNTGELFF. This chain links TRBV19 with TRBJ2-2, with D perhaps TRBD2 (6 bases). The CDR3 extends over 14 amino acids. The V end was cut by 8 bases, the J end by 2 bases, with 12 bases between. CDR1 is LNHDA, CDR2 SQIVND, per germline (reference sequence).

This clone has only one observation. The chain couples TRBV30 to TRBJ1-2, with 7 bases identical to TRBD1. The CDR3 is made up of 13 amino acids. Germline V lookup: CDR1 GTSNPN, CDR2 SVGIG (reference sequence). Trimming removed 2 bases from V and 3 bases from J; junction bases left unmatched: 3. This CDR3 reads CAWSHDRDYGYTF. The CDR3 DNA is TGTGCCTGGAGTCACGACAGGGACTATGGCTACACCTTC.